This entry lists 19 T cell receptor beta chains sequenced from one sample in a study of control samples from healthy donors and cancer patients. Libraries were prepared by immunoSEQ multiplex PCR; TCRdb keeps only in-frame clonotypes and omits some of them. The sample contains over 100,000 clones, around 92% of which appear only once. Material: blood. The receptors stem from a woman aged 45-60 years in good health.

The chain combines TRBV9 with TRBJ1-2; TRBD1 aligns across 7 bases. Germline loops: CDR1 SGDLS, CDR2 YYNGEE. The CDR3 totals 15 residues. Germline trimming cut 2 bases from V and 6 bases from J; bases unmatched to any gene: 10. The CDR3 DNA sequence: TGTGCCAGCAGCGTCGAACAGGGGAAGGTGGATGGCTACACCTTC. Protein sequence: CASSVEQGKVDGYTF.

The rearrangement uses TRBV3-1 (or the pseudogene TRBV3-2) and TRBJ1-5; the D is unclear. V shed 1 base and J shed 6 bases, with 7 bases lying between them. The length of the CDR3 is 13 residues. CDR1 and CDR2 from the germline V gene are LGHDT and YNNKEL (reference sequence). The CDR3 reads CASSQGVGQPQHF. CDR3 DNA sequence: TGTGCCAGCAGCCAAGGAGTCGGTCAGCCCCAGCATTTT.

This clone occurred once. Here the CDR3 DNA reads TGTGCCAGCAGCGTCCTCTCCTCAGGGGGCACTGAAGCTTTCTTT. This sequence encodes CASSVLSSGGTEAFF. The rearrangement links TRBV9 to TRBJ1-1, with 7 bases fitting TRBD1. This CDR3 contains 15 residues. The trim removed 2 bases at V and 4 bases at J, leaving 8 bases unmatched. CDR1 SGDLS and CDR2 YYNGEE come from the germline V gene.

The rearrangement joins TRBV2 to TRBJ1-2, with 8 bases identical to TRBD1. The CDR3 has 14 amino acids. V was clipped by 5 bases and J by 3 bases; unmatched bases: 5. Per germline, CDR1 SNHLY and CDR2 FYNNEI. The CDR3 loop reads CASSQHRGDYGYTF. In nucleotides, the CDR3 is TGTGCCAGCAGTCAACACAGGGGGGACTATGGCTACACCTTC.

The J gene is TRBJ2-2, the V gene TRBV5-8, with D perhaps TRBD2 (5 bases). CDR3 length: 13 amino acids. Germline V gene sequence: CDR1 SGHTS, CDR2 YDEGEE. V lost 2 bases to trimming and J lost 7 bases, with 9 bases between them. The DNA of the CDR3 is TGTGCCAGCAGCTTCGGGGTGGTCGGGGAGCTGTTTTTT. Translation: CASSFGVVGELFF.

A single count supports this clone. The chain has TRBV27 and TRBJ2-7, with 12 bases fitting TRBD2. Germline-derived CDR1 and CDR2 are MNHEY and SMNVEV (reference sequence). The CDR3 totals 17 residues. The J segment lost 5 bases and the V segment lost 5 bases, leaving 13 bases of the junction unmatched. In DNA form, the CDR3 reads TGTGCCAGCAGTCCAAACCTACTAGCGGGAGGATTTAACGAGCAGTACTTC. Translated: CASSPNLLAGGFNEQYF.

This sequence joins TRBV11-2 and TRBJ2-5, with 7 bases lining up with TRBD2. V was clipped by 1 base and J by 2 bases; unmatched bases: 4. The CDR3 spans 15 residues. Germline V lookup: CDR1 SGHAT, CDR2 FQNNGV. The CDR3 here is CASSLAAAGQETQYF. Written as DNA, the CDR3 is TGTGCCAGCAGCTTAGCAGCAGCGGGACAAGAGACCCAGTACTTC.

This chain's CDR3 is CASSSGSGRGDTEAFF. CDR3 nucleotides: TGTGCCAGCAGCTCTGGCTCTGGCAGGGGGGACACTGAAGCTTTCTTT. The chain carries TRBV5-4 and TRBJ1-1, with 7 bases aligning to TRBD1. The CDR3 totals 16 residues. The junction had 11 bases not matched to a gene; V was cut back by 3 bases and J by 3 bases. The germline gives CDR1 SGHNT, CDR2 YYREEE (reference sequence).

The V and J genes are TRBV30 and TRBJ2-1; possibly TRBD1 for D (5 bases). The germline V and J ends were trimmed by 8 bases and 1 base, with 15 bases remaining between them. The CDR3 extends over 14 amino acids. Germline assignment: CDR1 GTSNPN and CDR2 SVGIG (reference sequence). CDR3 sequence reads: CAGALTLSYNEQFF. The CDR3 bases are TGTGCCGGGGCCCTCACACTTTCCTACAATGAGCAGTTCTTC.

The genes are TRBV27 and TRBJ1-2; 8 nucleotides line up with TRBD1. The CDR3 loop spans 14 amino acids. The V segment lost 5 bases and the J segment 7 bases; nucleotides outside the gene matches: 9. CDR1 MNHEY and CDR2 SMNVEV come from the germline V gene (reference sequence). This chain's CDR3 is CASSPRGLMLGYTF. The CDR3 DNA sequence: TGTGCCAGCAGTCCCAGGGGGCTAATGCTTGGCTACACCTTC.

The genes are TRBV28 and TRBJ2-5; 7 bases match TRBD1. Unmatched junction bases numbered 5, after V lost 5 bases and J lost 2 bases. The CDR3 sequence is 14 residues long. CDR1 and CDR2 from the germline V gene are MDHEN and SYDVKM. The CDR3 region is CASSVRDSQETQYF. In DNA form, the CDR3 reads TGTGCCAGCAGTGTCCGGGACAGTCAAGAGACCCAGTACTTC.

The chain carries TRBV6-5 and TRBJ2-1; TRBD2 matches 10 bases. The CDR3 consists of 15 residues. The V segment lost 8 bases and the J segment 5 bases; nucleotides outside the gene matches: 9. The germline V gene has CDR1 MNHEY and CDR2 SVGAGI. In DNA, the CDR3 is TGTGCCAGCGGCAGAAGGACTAGCGGCAACAATGAGCAGTTCTTC. This codes for CASGRRTSGNNEQFF.

The chain combines TRBV19 with TRBJ1-6; tentative D call: TRBD1 (6 bases). The V and J ends lost 5 bases and 7 bases respectively, with 15 bases between them. CDR3 size: 15 residues. CDR1 is LNHDA and CDR2 is SQIVND in the germline V gene (reference sequence). The CDR3 sequence is CASSRGGGVNSPLHF. CDR3 nucleotide sequence: TGTGCCAGTAGTCGAGGGGGAGGGGTAAATTCACCCCTCCACTTT.

The J gene is TRBJ2-7, the V gene TRBV5-4, with a weak D call TRBD2 (6 bases). Germline CDR1 is SGHNT and CDR2 is YYREEE (reference sequence). V lost 2 bases, J lost 5 bases, and 11 bases lay in between. The CDR3 sequence is 13 residues long. The DNA of the CDR3 is TGTGCCAGCAGCTTTGTGGGCGGGAACGAGCAGTACTTC. Its protein product is CASSFVGGNEQYF. The full variable domain, its missing parts supplied by reference TRBV5-4 and TRBJ2-7, is ETGVTQSPTHLIKTRGQQVTLRCSSQSGHNTVSWYQQALGQGPQFIFQYYREEENGRGNFPPRFSGLQFPNYSSELNVNALELDDSALYLCASSFVGGNEQYFGPGTRLTVT.

The chain joins TRBV7-9 to TRBJ2-1; possibly TRBD2 for D (6 bases). This CDR3 contains 15 residues. Trimming stripped 3 bases from V and 7 bases from J, with 16 bases between. Looked up from germline, CDR1 is SEHNR and CDR2 is FQNEAQ (reference sequence). CDR3 protein: CASSFGGPTGNEQFF. As DNA, the CDR3 is TGTGCCAGCAGCTTCGGAGGGCCTACTGGGAATGAGCAGTTCTTC.

The V and J genes are TRBV10-3 and TRBJ2-3; possibly TRBD2 for D (7 bases). From germline, CDR1 is ENHRY and CDR2 SYGVKD. The V gene lost 10 bases and the J gene lost 3 bases, with 20 bases spanning the gap. The length of the CDR3 is 15 residues. CDR3 coding DNA: TGTGCCACCGTCTGGGGGGGCCTCAGTACAGATACGCAGTATTTT. The encoded protein is CATVWGGLSTDTQYF.

The V and J genes are TRBV6-4 and TRBJ2-1; the D gene could be TRBD1 or TRBD2 (5 bases each). V gave up 2 bases and J gave up 2 bases, with 10 bases separating them. Germline V gene sequence: CDR1 MRHNA, CDR2 SNTAGT. The CDR3 is 15 amino acids. The CDR3: CASSDRGAAYNEQFF. The CDR3 bases are TGTGCCAGCAGTGACCGAGGGGCGGCCTACAATGAGCAGTTCTTC.

This chain links TRBV28 with TRBJ1-6, with 8 bases identical to TRBD1. CDR3 length equals 14 residues. CDR1 is MDHEN, CDR2 SYDVKM, per germline. Germline trimming cut 2 bases from V and 9 bases from J; bases unmatched to any gene: 3. The CDR3 loop reads CASSLTGGTSPLHF. The CDR3 DNA follows: TGTGCCAGCAGTTTAACAGGGGGGACTTCACCCCTCCACTTT.

The chain joins TRBV6-5 to TRBJ2-1; perhaps TRBD2 as D (5 bases). Trimming stripped 10 bases from V and 5 bases from J, with 15 bases between. Germline lookup yields CDR1 MNHEY and CDR2 SVGAGI. This CDR3 has 13 residues. The CDR3 sequence: CATSPGGNNEQFF. The CDR3 DNA sequence: TGTGCCACCAGCCCCGGAGGAAACAATGAGCAGTTCTTC.